The 27 T cell receptor beta chains below come from one sample, sequenced in a study of technical replicates of blood from a few donors. Only in-frame clones appear in the TCRdb table, and some are missing; sequencing was by immunoSEQ multiplex PCR. The sample carries about 83,000 clones, under 95% recorded once. Sample: T cells isolated from PBMCs. These receptors all stem from a human donor in good health.

The chain recombines TRBV4-1 with TRBJ2-7; TRBD1 matches at 7 bases. This CDR3 comprises 16 residues. The V segment lost 0 bases and the J segment 4 bases; nucleotides outside the gene matches: 9. In germline, CDR1 is MGHRA, CDR2 YSYEKL. Written as DNA, the CDR3 is TGCGCCAGCAGCCAAGATAATACAGGGGAGTCTTACGAGCAGTACTTC. Translated, it gives CASSQDNTGESYEQYF.

This clone is a singleton in its sample. V is TRBV6-1 and J is TRBJ2-3; 9 nucleotides match TRBD1. The CDR3 length is 15 residues. Unmatched junction bases numbered 6, after V lost 6 bases and J lost 2 bases. CDR1 and CDR2 from the germline V gene are MNHNS and SASEGT. The CDR3 region is CASRNDRGITDTQYF. DNA for the CDR3: TGTGCCAGCAGGAACGACAGGGGGATCACAGATACGCAGTATTTT.

The V call is TRBV19, the J call TRBJ2-6, with D perhaps matching TRBD1 (5 bases). Per germline, CDR1 LNHDA and CDR2 SQIVND (reference sequence). This CDR3 comprises 14 residues. V was cut by 8 bases and J by 0 bases, with 8 bases left in between. In DNA form, the CDR3 reads TGTGCCAGTTTCCAGGGCTCTGGGGCCAACGTCCTGACTTTC. It codes for CASFQGSGANVLTF.

The V gene is TRBV19, the J gene TRBJ1-1; TRBD1 aligns across 7 bases. The CDR3 loop spans 15 amino acids. Germline V gene lookup returns CDR1 LNHDA and CDR2 SQIVND (reference sequence). J gave up 2 bases and V 6 bases, and 9 bases lay outside the gene matches. The CDR3 is CASRLRRQGNTEAFF. The CDR3 DNA sequence: TGTGCCAGTAGGTTGAGGAGACAGGGAAACACTGAAGCTTTCTTT.

The chain has TRBV6-5 and TRBJ1-1; D gene uncertain. The germline gives CDR1 MNHEY, CDR2 SVGAGI. This CDR3 comprises 15 residues. V was clipped by 4 bases and J by 4 bases, with 16 bases between them. The CDR3 DNA reads as TGTGCCAGCAGTTGCTTCTCCCGGAGCGGCACTGAAGCTTTCTTT. It specifies CASSCFSRSGTEAFF.

The rearrangement joins TRBV9 to TRBJ2-2; 11 bases match TRBD2. Germline V gene data show CDR1 as SGDLS and CDR2 as YYNGEE. After removal of 5 bases from V and 1 base from J, the junction contained 7 bases not matched to a gene. CDR3 length: 17 amino acids. CDR3: CASRGLGTSGNTGELFF. CDR3 bases: TGTGCCAGCAGAGGTCTAGGGACTAGCGGGAACACCGGGGAGCTGTTTTTT.

The V call is TRBV11-3, the J call TRBJ2-2; TRBD2 matches at 7 bases. J gave up 0 bases and V 5 bases, and 6 bases lay outside the gene matches. This CDR3 spans 16 amino acids. In germline, CDR1 is SGHNT, CDR2 YENEEA. The CDR3 here is CASSGGGGSNTGELFF. The CDR3 coding sequence is TGTGCCAGCAGCGGGGGGGGAGGATCGAACACCGGGGAGCTGTTTTTT.

V and J are TRBV5-4 and TRBJ1-2; D remains unclear. This CDR3 is 15 amino acids long. Germline lookup yields CDR1 SGHNT and CDR2 YYREEE (reference sequence). The V gene lost 5 bases and the J gene lost 2 bases, with 16 bases spanning the gap. The chain's CDR3 is CASRVGRAGNYGYTF. CDR3 nucleotides: TGTGCCAGCAGGGTGGGCCGCGCGGGGAACTATGGCTACACCTTC.

The V and J genes are TRBV27 and TRBJ1-1; 7 positions agree with TRBD1. The germline V gene has CDR1 MNHEY and CDR2 SMNVEV (reference sequence). There are 16 residues in the CDR3. The V gene end was trimmed by 4 bases and the J gene end by 0 bases; junction bases not matched to a gene: 8. CDR3 amino acids: CASSWGRGLMNTEAFF. DNA of the CDR3: TGTGCCAGCAGTTGGGGTAGGGGGCTAATGAACACTGAAGCTTTCTTT.

The chain employs TRBV6-5 and TRBJ2-2, with 13 bases matching TRBD2. The CDR3 is 14 amino acids. Germline values: CDR1 MNHEY, CDR2 SVGAGI. V lost 4 bases, J lost 13 bases, and 6 bases stayed unmatched. CDR3 sequence: CASSSRLAGGVLFF. The CDR3 nucleotides read TGTGCCAGCAGTTCAAGACTAGCGGGGGGTGTGCTGTTTTTT.

The chain links TRBV27 to TRBJ1-5; a possible D gene is TRBD1 (5 bases). Trimming left V 2 bases short and J 0 bases short, with 14 bases between. The CDR3 extends over 17 amino acids. Germline assignment: CDR1 MNHEY and CDR2 SMNVEV (reference sequence). CDR3 sequence reads: CASSLRGGDYSNQPQHF. The CDR3 coding sequence is TGTGCCAGCAGTTTACGGGGCGGGGACTATAGCAATCAGCCCCAGCATTTT.

The V gene is TRBV10-1, the J gene TRBJ1-1; the match to TRBD1 covers 11 bases. The CDR3 spans 16 residues. CDR1 WNHNN and CDR2 SYGVQD come from the germline V gene (reference sequence). V shed 3 bases, J shed 4 bases, and the junction held 7 bases outside the gene matches. The CDR3 bases are TGCGCCAGCAGTGATCGGGGGACAGGGGGGATCACTGAAGCTTTCTTT. Its protein is CASSDRGTGGITEAFF.

The chain joins TRBV5-1 to TRBJ2-7, with D perhaps TRBD2 (6 bases). The CDR3 is made up of 17 amino acids. V lost 0 bases and J lost 2, with 18 bases in between. Germline assignment: CDR1 SGHRS and CDR2 YFSETQ. DNA of the CDR3: TGCGCCAGCAGCTTGGGAGGGTCAGGGAGGACCCCCTACGAGCAGTACTTC. It specifies CASSLGGSGRTPYEQYF. The full variable domain, rest sourced from reference TRBV5-1 and TRBJ2-7, is KAGVTQTPRYLIKTRGQQVTLSCSPISGHRSVSWYQQTPGQGLQFLFEYFSETQRNKGNFPGRFSGRQFSNSRSEMNVSTLELGDSALYLCASSLGGSGRTPYEQYFGPGTRLTVT.

V usage is TRBV10-1 and J usage is TRBJ2-1; 7 bases are shared with TRBD1. V trimming: 4 bases; J trimming: 7 bases; junction bases outside the gene matches: 7. Germline CDR1 and CDR2: WNHNN and SYGVQD (reference sequence). The CDR3 totals 14 residues. The CDR3 DNA reads as TGCGCCAGCAGTGGTATACAGGGGAAAAATGAGCAGTTCTTC. This codes for CASSGIQGKNEQFF.

The chain joins TRBV5-1 to TRBJ1-1; D is unresolved. The CDR3 totals 15 residues. V was pared by 0 bases and J by 0 bases, with 9 bases between. In germline, CDR1 is SGHRS, CDR2 YFSETQ. The chain's CDR3 is CASSLEGGVNTEAFF. CDR3 DNA sequence: TGCGCCAGCAGCTTGGAGGGAGGTGTGAACACTGAAGCTTTCTTT.

This clone was seen a single time. This chain links TRBV7-2 with TRBJ2-7; D perhaps matches TRBD1 (5 bases). The length of the CDR3 is 14 residues. V was clipped by 4 bases and J by 2 bases, with 12 bases between them. Looked up from germline, CDR1 is SGHTA and CDR2 is FQGNSA. The CDR3: CASSSWTPTYEQYF. The DNA of the CDR3 is TGTGCCAGCAGCTCGTGGACACCAACCTACGAGCAGTACTTC.

This rearrangement joins TRBV28 to TRBJ2-5; 8 nucleotides match TRBD2. V lost 6 bases and J lost 3; bases outside the gene matches: 12. This CDR3 has 16 amino acids. Germline V gene data show CDR1 as MDHEN and CDR2 as SYDVKM. Here the CDR3 DNA reads TGTGCCAGCAGACCTCCTCCGCGTAGCGGGAAAGAGACCCAGTACTTC. This encodes CASRPPPRSGKETQYF. Complete variable domain (other parts from reference TRBV28 and TRBJ2-5): DVKVTQSSRYLVKRTGEKVFLECVQDMDHENMFWYRQDPGLGLRLIYFSYDVKMKEKGDIPEGYSVSREKKERFSLILESASTNQTSMYLCASRPPPRSGKETQYFGPGTRLLVL.

This clone is a singleton in its sample. This sequence joins TRBV29-1 and TRBJ2-1; 14 positions match TRBD2. CDR3 length equals 17 residues. Germline V CDR1 and CDR2: SQVTM, ANQGSEA. V gave up 3 bases and J gave up 5 bases; unmatched junction bases: 9. The DNA for the CDR3 is TGCAGCGTTGACGGGACTAGCGGGAGTGGGGCAAACAATGAGCAGTTCTTC. It encodes CSVDGTSGSGANNEQFF.

The CDR3: CASSYSKQSYGYTF. DNA for the CDR3: TGTGCCAGCAGTTACTCGAAACAGAGTTATGGCTACACCTTC. The J gene is TRBJ1-2, the V gene TRBV6-5; the D is unclear. V lost 0 bases and J lost 5, with 10 bases in between. Germline V gene data show CDR1 as MNHEY and CDR2 as SVGAGI. CDR3 size: 14 residues.

V and J are TRBV4-2 and TRBJ2-1; D gene ambiguous. V lost 0 bases and J 8 bases, leaving 8 bases between the germline ends. The CDR3 has 13 residues. Germline values: CDR1 LGHNA, CDR2 YNFKEQ. CDR3 region: CASSQDLLYEQFF. The CDR3 DNA reads as TGTGCCAGCAGCCAAGATCTACTCTATGAGCAGTTCTTC.

The V call is TRBV19, the J call TRBJ2-1; tentative D call: TRBD1 (8 bases). The CDR3 covers 12 residues. Trimming left V 6 bases short and J 15 bases short, with 18 bases between. Germline-derived CDR1 and CDR2 are LNHDA and SQIVND (reference sequence). The CDR3 region has the DNA TGTGCCAGTAGGATTGGGAGGGACAGGTTGTTCTTC. Translating it yields CASRIGRDRLFF.

V is TRBV9 and J is TRBJ2-1; 11 bases map to TRBD2. Germline V gives CDR1 SGDLS, CDR2 YYNGEE. Trimming at V came to 3 bases and at J to 4 bases, leaving 6 bases not matched to a gene. The CDR3 contains 16 residues. CDR3: CASSGLAGGSYNEQFF. The CDR3 DNA reads TGTGCCAGCAGCGGCTTAGCGGGGGGGAGTTACAATGAGCAGTTCTTC.

This clone was picked up one time. CDR3 DNA sequence: TGTGCCAGCAGTGCGGGAGCCAAAAACATTCAGTACTTC. This encodes CASSAGAKNIQYF. The V and J genes are TRBV25-1 and TRBJ2-4; D gene ambiguous. Trimming removed 4 bases at V and 0 bases at J, with 4 bases between. The length of the CDR3 is 13 residues. Germline V gene data show CDR1 as MGHDK and CDR2 as SYGVNS.

Worth noting for this clone: One end of the junction varies from germline; a read error may be responsible. The CDR3 bases are TGTGCCAGCAGTTACGGGCTAGCGAAGACCGGGGAGCTGTTTTTT. As protein: CASSYGLAKTGELFF. The rearrangement links TRBV6-6 to TRBJ2-2, with a possible D match to TRBD2 (6 bases). This CDR3 spans 15 amino acids. Germline CDR1 and CDR2: MNHNY and SVGAGI (reference sequence).

The rearrangement links TRBV4-1 to TRBJ1-2, with D possibly TRBD1 on 5 matching bases. The germline V gene encodes CDR1 MGHRA and CDR2 YSYEKL. This CDR3 has 17 residues. Trimming took off 1 base at V and 3 bases at J, with 18 bases between the two ends. The CDR3 DNA follows: TGCGCCAGCAGCCAAGTGGGACTACGGCTTTCTGACTATGGCTACACCTTC. As protein: CASSQVGLRLSDYGYTF.

The V call is TRBV6-1, the J call TRBJ1-3, with a possible D match to TRBD1 (6 bases). V was cut by 6 bases and J by 8 bases, with 17 bases left in between. Germline V gene data show CDR1 as MNHNS and CDR2 as SASEGT. CDR3 length: 14 residues. CDR3 in DNA: TGTGCCAGCAGCGCCCAGGGGCTTGGGGACACCATATATTTT. Amino acids: CASSAQGLGDTIYF.

The chain joins TRBV6-1 to TRBJ1-6, with 8 bases identical to TRBD1. Germline V lookup: CDR1 MNHNS, CDR2 SASEGT. Trimming removed 5 bases from V and 10 bases from J; junction bases left unmatched: 7. The CDR3 has 14 amino acids. The CDR3 sequence: CASSRDRRASPLHF. DNA for the CDR3: TGTGCCAGCAGTCGGGACAGGAGGGCATCACCCCTCCACTTT.